These 11 T cell receptor beta chains were sequenced from one sample in a study of long-term antiretroviral therapy in people with HIV. It was version v3.0 of the immunoSEQ assay that was run at survey level. Generated by immunoSEQ multiplex PCR, the TCRdb table keeps only in-frame clones and is missing some. Of around 15,000 clones listed, roughly 81% are singletons. The material was unsorted PBMCs, obtained 0.5 years after starting antiretroviral therapy. These receptors were taken from a middle-aged woman with HIV.

The V call is TRBV27, the J call TRBJ2-1; 10 bases match TRBD2. The V and J ends lost 7 bases and 3 bases, in that order; junction bases with no gene match: 3. CDR1 and CDR2 from the germline V gene are MNHEY and SMNVEV (reference sequence). The CDR3 spans 14 residues. CDR3 loop: CASNASGSYNEQFF. The CDR3 DNA follows: TGTGCCAGCAATGCTAGCGGGAGCTACAATGAGCAGTTCTTC.

This sequence joins TRBV19 and TRBJ2-7; 7 nucleotides line up with TRBD1. The CDR3 sequence is 14 residues long. The trim removed 6 bases at V and 1 base at J, leaving 6 bases unmatched. Germline assignment: CDR1 LNHDA and CDR2 SQIVND (reference sequence). CDR3 protein: CASSRDRPSYEQYF. DNA for the CDR3: TGTGCCAGTAGCCGGGACAGACCGTCCTACGAGCAGTACTTC.

This sequence joins TRBV14 and TRBJ2-1; TRBD2 aligns across 13 bases. The CDR3 has 16 residues. The ends lost 3 bases at V and 7 bases at J; junction bases unmatched: 6. Germline V gives CDR1 SGHDN, CDR2 FVKESK. The CDR3 is CASSQTSGRIPNEQFF. CDR3 nucleotides: TGTGCCAGCAGCCAGACTAGCGGGAGGATCCCTAATGAGCAGTTCTTC. Drawing the rest from reference TRBV14 and TRBJ2-1, the complete variable domain is EAGVTQFPSHSVIEKGQTVTLRCDPISGHDNLYWYRRVMGKEIKFLLHFVKESKQDESGMPNNRFLAERTGGTYSTLKVQPAELEDSGVYFCASSQTSGRIPNEQFFGPGTRLTVL.

The chain uses TRBV27 and TRBJ2-7; a weak D match, TRBD1 (6 bases). Germline assignment: CDR1 MNHEY and CDR2 SMNVEV (reference sequence). The germline V and J ends were trimmed by 6 bases and 6 bases, with 21 bases remaining between them. This CDR3 region has 15 residues. The chain's CDR3 is CASRGNRVLVSEQYF. The CDR3 DNA sequence: TGTGCCAGCAGGGGAAACAGGGTATTAGTCTCCGAGCAGTACTTC.

The chain uses TRBV9 and TRBJ2-5; 8 bases line up with TRBD1. The CDR3 loop spans 15 amino acids. J was trimmed by 7 bases and V by 3 bases; bases with no gene match: 11. Germline assignment: CDR1 SGDLS and CDR2 YYNGEE. The DNA for the CDR3 is TGTGCCAGCAGCGCGGAGGGGGACAGGACGGGGACCCAGTACTTC. Protein: CASSAEGDRTGTQYF.

Only a few counts were recorded for this clone. The chain employs TRBV6-4 and TRBJ2-7, with D uncertain. V dropped 11 bases and J dropped 5 bases, with 16 bases sitting between them. Germline values: CDR1 MRHNA, CDR2 SNTAGT. CDR3 size: 12 residues. The CDR3 sequence: CAHLTVSNEQYF. The CDR3 nucleotides read TGTGCCCACTTAACGGTCAGTAACGAGCAGTACTTC.

This clone was observed a handful of times. The rearrangement joins TRBV4-1 to TRBJ1-5; D is possibly TRBD1 (6 bases). Between the trimmed V and J ends, which lost 3 bases and 4 bases, there was a span of 13 bases. The germline CDR1 and CDR2 sequences are MGHRA and YSYEKL. CDR3 length: 15 amino acids. The CDR3 region has the DNA TGCGCCAGCAGCCAGGCTACAGGGCGGAATCAGCCCCAGCATTTT. Its protein is CASSQATGRNQPQHF.

The chain carries TRBV5-4 and TRBJ2-3; TRBD2 agrees at 10 bases. Germline V gene sequence: CDR1 SGHNT, CDR2 YYREEE (reference sequence). V lost 4 bases to trimming and J lost 2 bases; unmatched junction nucleotides: 7. This CDR3 is built from 16 residues. The CDR3: CASSPSGSAVTDTQYF. The CDR3 DNA reads as TGTGCCAGCAGCCCTAGCGGGAGTGCGGTCACAGATACGCAGTATTTT.

The chain is built from TRBV2 and TRBJ1-2; TRBD1 agrees at 8 bases. V shed 7 bases, J shed 4 bases, and the junction held 14 bases outside the gene matches. Germline V gene lookup returns CDR1 SNHLY and CDR2 FYNNEI. The CDR3 has 16 amino acids. This CDR3 reads CASNDRGGDFLYGYTF. CDR3 nucleotide sequence: TGTGCCAGCAACGACAGGGGCGGCGATTTCCTCTATGGCTACACCTTC.

V usage is TRBV5-1 and J usage is TRBJ2-3; D unclear. The CDR3 has 12 amino acids. V gave up 0 bases and J gave up 5 bases, with 4 bases separating them. In germline, CDR1 is SGHRS, CDR2 YFSETQ. CDR3: CASSLAGDTQYF. The DNA of the CDR3 is TGCGCCAGCAGCTTGGCCGGAGATACGCAGTATTTT.

This sequence joins TRBV28 and TRBJ2-3, with TRBD2 matching over 12 bases. Germline CDR1 and CDR2: MDHEN and SYDVKM. This CDR3 has 16 amino acids. Unmatched junction bases numbered 5, after V lost 5 bases and J lost 2 bases. The CDR3 coding sequence is TGTGCCAGCAGTCTGGGACTAGCGGGCTCCACAGATACGCAGTATTTT. Amino acid sequence: CASSLGLAGSTDTQYF.